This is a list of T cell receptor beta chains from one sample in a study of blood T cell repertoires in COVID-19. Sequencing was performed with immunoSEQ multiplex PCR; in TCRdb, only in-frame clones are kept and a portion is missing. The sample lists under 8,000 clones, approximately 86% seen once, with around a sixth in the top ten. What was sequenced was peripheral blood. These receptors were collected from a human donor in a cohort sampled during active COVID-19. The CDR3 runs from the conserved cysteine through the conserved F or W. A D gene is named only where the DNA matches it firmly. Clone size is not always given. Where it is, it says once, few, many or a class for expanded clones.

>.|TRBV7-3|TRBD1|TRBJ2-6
TGTGCCAGCAGGGGGACAGGGAGGGCTGGGGCCAACGTCCTGACTTTC
CASRGTGRAGANVLTF
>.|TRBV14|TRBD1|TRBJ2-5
TGTGCCAGCAGCAAAGGGGGCTATAATCAAGAGACCCAGTACTTC
CASSKGGYNQETQYF
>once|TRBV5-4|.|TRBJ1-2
TGTGCCAGCAGCTCGGACAGCCTGTATGGCTACACCTTC
CASSSDSLYGYTF
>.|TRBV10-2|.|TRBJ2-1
TGCGCCAGCAGCGAGGGAGTGGGCAATGAGCAGTTCTTC
CASSEGVGNEQFF
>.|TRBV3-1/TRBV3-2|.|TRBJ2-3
TGTGCCAGCAGCCAAATACAGGCAGATACGCAGTATTTT
CASSQIQADTQYF
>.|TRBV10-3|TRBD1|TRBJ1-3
TGTGCCAGCAGGGACAGCTCTGGAAACACCATATATTTT
CASRDSSGNTIYF
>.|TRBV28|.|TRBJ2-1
TGTGCCAGCAGTACAGTCGGTCCTAACGAACATGAGCAGTTCTTC
CASSTVGPNEHEQFF
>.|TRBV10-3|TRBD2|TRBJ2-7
TGTGCCATCAGTGGGGACCTCACTAGCGGGGGGCCTAGTCCCTACGAGCAGTACTTC
CAISGDLTSGGPSPYEQYF
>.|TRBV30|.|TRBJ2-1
TGTGCCGGCCGTCTGATGGGGGCTGATTACAATGAGCAGTTCTTC
CAGRLMGADYNEQFF
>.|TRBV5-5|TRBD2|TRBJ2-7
TGTGCCAGCAGCTTGGCCGGACTAGTTGTCTACGAGCAGTACTTC
CASSLAGLVVYEQYF
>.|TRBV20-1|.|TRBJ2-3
TGCAGTGCTAGATCCATCCCAACGCAGTATTTT
CSARSIPTQYF
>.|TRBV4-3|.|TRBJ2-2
TGCGCCAGCAGCCAAGCCAGATCGAACACCGGGGAGCTGTTTTTT
CASSQARSNTGELFF
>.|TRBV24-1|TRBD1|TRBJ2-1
TGTGCCACCAGTGATGTAGACAGGGTTTCCTACAATGAGCAGTTCTTC
CATSDVDRVSYNEQFF
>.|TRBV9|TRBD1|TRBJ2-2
TGTGCCAGCAGCGTAGCTGGGGCAGGGGGAAACACCGGGGAGCTGTTTTTT
CASSVAGAGGNTGELFF
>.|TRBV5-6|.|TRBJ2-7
TGTGCCAGCAGCACCAGAGCGCAGGGGCAGTACTTC
CASSTRAQGQYF
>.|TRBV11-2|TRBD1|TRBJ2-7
TGTGCCAGCAGTGAATCCTGGACAGGGTCGTACGAGCAGTACTTC
CASSESWTGSYEQYF
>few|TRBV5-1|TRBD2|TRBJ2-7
TGCGCCAGCAGAGTAGCGGGAGGTACCCACTACGAGCAGTACTTC
CASRVAGGTHYEQYF
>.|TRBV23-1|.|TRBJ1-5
TGCGCCAGCACCGATCGGAAAACAGGGAGCGATAGCAATCAGCCCCAGCATTTT
CASTDRKTGSDSNQPQHF